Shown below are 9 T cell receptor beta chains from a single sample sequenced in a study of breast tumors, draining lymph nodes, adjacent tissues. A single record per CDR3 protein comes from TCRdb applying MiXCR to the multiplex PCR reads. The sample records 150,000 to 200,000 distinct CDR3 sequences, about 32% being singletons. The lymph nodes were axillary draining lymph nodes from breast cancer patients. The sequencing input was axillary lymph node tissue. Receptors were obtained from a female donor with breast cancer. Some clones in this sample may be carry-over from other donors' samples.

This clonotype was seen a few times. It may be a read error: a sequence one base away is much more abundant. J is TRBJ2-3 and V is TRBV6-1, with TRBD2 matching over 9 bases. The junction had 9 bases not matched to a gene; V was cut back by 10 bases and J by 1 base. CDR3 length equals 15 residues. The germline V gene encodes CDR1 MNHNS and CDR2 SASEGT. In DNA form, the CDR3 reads TGTGCCACCCGTCGCGGGGGGGCAGGCACAGATACGCAGTATTTT. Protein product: CATRRGGAGTDTQYF.

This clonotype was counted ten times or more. This CDR3 is CASSRGGLGEQYF. The CDR3 nucleotides are TGCGCCAGCAGCCGGGGGGGCCTCGGCGAGCAGTACTTC. V gene TRBV4-1 combines with J gene TRBJ2-7, with D possibly matching TRBD2 (7 bases). CDR3 length: 13 residues. The germline V gene has CDR1 MGHRA and CDR2 YSYEKL. The V gene lost 4 bases and the J gene lost 6 bases, with 13 bases spanning the gap.

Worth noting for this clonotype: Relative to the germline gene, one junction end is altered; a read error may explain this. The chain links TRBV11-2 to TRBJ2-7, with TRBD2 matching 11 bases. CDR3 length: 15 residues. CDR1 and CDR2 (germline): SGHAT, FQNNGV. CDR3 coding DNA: TGTGCCAGCAGTTTAGGGTCTAGCGGGAGGTACGAACAGTACTTC. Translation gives CASSLGSSGRYEQYF.

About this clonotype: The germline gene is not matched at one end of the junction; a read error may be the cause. The DNA of the CDR3 is TGTGCTAGCAGCTCGACTAGCGGTCCTGGGACCCAGTACTTC. This encodes CASSSTSGPGTQYF. This chain connects TRBV7-7 to TRBJ2-5, with 9 bases identical to TRBD2. Germline CDR1 SSHAT, CDR2 FNYEAQ (reference sequence). The CDR3 loop spans 14 amino acids.

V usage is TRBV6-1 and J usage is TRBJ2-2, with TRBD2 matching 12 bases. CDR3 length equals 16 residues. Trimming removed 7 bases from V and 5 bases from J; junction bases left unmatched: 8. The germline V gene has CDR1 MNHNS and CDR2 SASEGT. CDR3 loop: CASKLLAGGGTGELFF. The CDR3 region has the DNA TGTGCCAGCAAATTACTAGCGGGAGGAGGAACCGGGGAGCTGTTTTTT.

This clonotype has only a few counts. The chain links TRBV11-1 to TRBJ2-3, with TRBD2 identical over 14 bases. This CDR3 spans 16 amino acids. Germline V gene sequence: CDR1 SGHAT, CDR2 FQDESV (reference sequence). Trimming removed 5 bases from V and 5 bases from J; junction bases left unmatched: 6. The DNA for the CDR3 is TGTGCCAGCAGCCCTGGACTAGCGGGGGGTCTAGATACGCAGTATTTT. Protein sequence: CASSPGLAGGLDTQYF. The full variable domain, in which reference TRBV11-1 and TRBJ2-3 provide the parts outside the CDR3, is EAEVAQSPRYKITEKSQAVAFWCDPISGHATLYWYRQILGQGPELLVQFQDESVVDDSQLPKDRFSAERLKGVDSTLKIQPAELGDSAMYLCASSPGLAGGLDTQYFGPGTRLTVL.

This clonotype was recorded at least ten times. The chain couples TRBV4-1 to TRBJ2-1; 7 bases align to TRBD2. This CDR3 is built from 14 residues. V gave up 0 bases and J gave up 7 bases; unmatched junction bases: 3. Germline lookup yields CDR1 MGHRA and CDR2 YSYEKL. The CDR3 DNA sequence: TGCGCCAGCAGCCAAGAGACTAGCCGAAATGAGCAGTTCTTC. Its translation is CASSQETSRNEQFF.

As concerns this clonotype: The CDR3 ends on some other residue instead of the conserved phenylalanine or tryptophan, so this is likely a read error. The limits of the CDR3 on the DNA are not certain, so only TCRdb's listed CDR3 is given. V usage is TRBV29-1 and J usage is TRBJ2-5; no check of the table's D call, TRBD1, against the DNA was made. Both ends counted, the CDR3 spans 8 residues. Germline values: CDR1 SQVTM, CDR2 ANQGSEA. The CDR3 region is CSVDQGAP.

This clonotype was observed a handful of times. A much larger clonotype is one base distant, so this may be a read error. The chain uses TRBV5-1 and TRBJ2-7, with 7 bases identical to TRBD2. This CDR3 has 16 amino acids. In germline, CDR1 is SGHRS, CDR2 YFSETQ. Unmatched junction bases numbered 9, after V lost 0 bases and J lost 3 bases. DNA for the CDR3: TGCGCCAGCAGCTTGGCGGGGACTACCCACCGCTACGAGCAGTACTTC. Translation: CASSLAGTTHRYEQYF.